The 19 T cell receptor beta chains given below trace back to one sample, sequenced in a study of shared clonotypes between healthy human individuals. Sequencing was performed with immunoSEQ multiplex PCR; in TCRdb, only in-frame clones are kept and a portion is missing. The table records about 770,000 clones, approximately 77% of them present only once. Input material: memory CD4+ T cells sorted from blood. As for subset: CD45RA-negative fraction. The source is a woman in her thirties in good health.

The chain recombines TRBV5-5 with TRBJ2-7; 9 bases fit TRBD2. The V segment lost 2 bases and the J segment 4 bases; nucleotides outside the gene matches: 7. CDR1 and CDR2 from the germline V gene are SGHKS and YYEKEE (reference sequence). There are 15 residues in the CDR3. This chain's CDR3 is CASSFLAGESYEQYF. The CDR3 coding sequence is TGTGCCAGCAGCTTTTTAGCGGGAGAAAGTTACGAGCAGTACTTC. The complete variable domain, with remaining parts taken from reference TRBV5-5 and TRBJ2-7, reads DAGVTQSPTHLIKTRGQQVTLRCSPISGHKSVSWYQQVLGQGPQFIFQYYEKEERGRGNFPDRFSARQFPNYSSELNVNALLLGDSALYLCASSFLAGESYEQYFGPGTRLTVT.

Many counts were recorded for this clone. Different DNA sequences within this sample yield the same CDR3. The chain combines TRBV27 with TRBJ2-3; TRBD2 might be the D (6 bases). CDR1 MNHEY and CDR2 SMNVEV come from the germline V gene (reference sequence). V was shortened by 6 bases and J by 4 bases, with 14 bases between the two germline ends. The CDR3 is 14 residues long. Here the CDR3 DNA reads TGTGCCAGCAGAAGCCCTAGCGAGGCAGATACGCAGTATTTT. This gives the protein CASRSPSEADTQYF.

This clone came up once. The gene calls are TRBV4-1 and TRBJ2-7; TRBD1 matches 8 bases. The germline V gene encodes CDR1 MGHRA and CDR2 YSYEKL. The trim removed 1 base at V and 3 bases at J, leaving 5 bases unmatched. The CDR3 consists of 15 residues. The CDR3 sequence: CASSQAQGVGYEQYF. The CDR3 nucleotides are TGCGCCAGCAGCCAAGCACAGGGGGTTGGCTACGAGCAGTACTTC.

This clone came up a few times. The genes are TRBV6-1 and TRBJ2-7; D call uncertain. The V end lost 5 bases, the J end lost 3 bases, and 8 bases lay between the germline ends. CDR3 length: 12 residues. CDR1 and CDR2 (germline): MNHNS, SASEGT. As DNA, the CDR3 is TGTGCCAGCAGTAACACCATCTACGAGCAGTACTTC. Translating gives CASSNTIYEQYF.

This clone was detected a few times. The junction and the germline gene differ at one end; a read error may be behind it. This chain joins TRBV19 and TRBJ2-1; 8 nucleotides agree with TRBD2. Looked up from germline, CDR1 is LNHDA and CDR2 is SQIVND (reference sequence). The CDR3 is 13 amino acids. DNA of the CDR3: TGTGCCAGTAATATAGCGGGGTCCTATGAGCAGTTCTTC. This codes for CASNIAGSYEQFF.

This chain links TRBV5-1 with TRBJ1-3; perhaps TRBD1 as D (5 bases). The CDR3 sequence is 16 residues long. Germline V gene lookup returns CDR1 SGHRS and CDR2 YFSETQ. The V gene lost 3 bases and the J gene lost 3 bases, with 16 bases spanning the gap. The CDR3 reads CASSSGHEGFGNTIYF. The CDR3 nucleotides are TGCGCCAGCAGCTCCGGTCATGAGGGGTTTGGAAACACCATATATTTT.

To note about this clone: Other DNA sequences in the sample encode the same CDR3. The chain combines TRBV6-5 with TRBJ2-2; the D gene is possibly TRBD2 (6 bases). Germline values: CDR1 MNHEY, CDR2 SVGAGI. This CDR3 has 14 amino acids. Trimming took off 6 bases at V and 2 bases at J, with 10 bases between the two ends. The CDR3 loop reads CASRLAANTGELFF. In nucleotides, the CDR3 is TGTGCCAGCAGACTAGCAGCAAACACCGGGGAGCTGTTTTTT.

The CDR3 nucleotides are TGTGCCTCCCGCTGGGGGGCAAGCACAGATACGCAGTATTTT. It specifies CASRWGASTDTQYF. The genes are TRBV7-2 and TRBJ2-3, with D possibly being TRBD1 or TRBD2 (6 bases each). Germline V gene sequence: CDR1 SGHTA, CDR2 FQGNSA. V was clipped by 11 bases and J by 0 bases, with 15 bases between them. This CDR3 has 14 amino acids. The whole variable domain, remainder taken from reference TRBV7-2 and TRBJ2-3, is GAGVSQSPSNKVTEKGKDVELRCDPISGHTALYWYRQSLGQGLEFLIYFQGNSAPDKSGLPSDRFSAERTGGSVSTLTIQRTQQEDSAVYLCASRWGASTDTQYFGPGTRLTVL.

This clone was counted only a few times. V gene TRBV27 combines with J gene TRBJ2-7; maybe TRBD2 (5 bases). CDR3 length equals 14 residues. Looked up from germline, CDR1 is MNHEY and CDR2 is SMNVEV (reference sequence). V was clipped by 4 bases and J by 0 bases, with 10 bases between them. The CDR3 sequence: CASSYGRDSYEQYF. The CDR3 nucleotides read TGTGCCAGCAGTTACGGACGGGACTCCTACGAGCAGTACTTC.

This sequence joins TRBV28 and TRBJ2-1, with TRBD1 matching over 7 bases. The V segment lost 7 bases and the J segment 6 bases; nucleotides outside the gene matches: 12. Germline lookup yields CDR1 MDHEN and CDR2 SYDVKM. The CDR3 spans 15 residues. The CDR3 nucleotides are TGTGCCAGCATCCCGGGGACAGTGGCCTTCAATGAGCAGTTCTTC. Protein sequence: CASIPGTVAFNEQFF.

The V call is TRBV5-1, the J call TRBJ2-5; possibly TRBD1 or TRBD2 for D (5 bases each). Germline CDR1 reads SGHRS; CDR2 reads YFSETQ. The ends were cut back, 0 bases at V and 5 bases at J, with 14 bases in the middle. This CDR3 region has 15 residues. CDR3 sequence (DNA): TGCGCCAGCAGCTTGGCCGGGGACCCTCGGGAGACCCAGTACTTC. Its translation is CASSLAGDPRETQYF.

CDR3 nucleotides: TGTGCCAGCAGTCGTCGGGACAGAGTGAACACTGAAGCTTTCTTT. Protein product: CASSRRDRVNTEAFF. The chain employs TRBV27 and TRBJ1-1; 7 bases fit TRBD1. Germline trimming cut 5 bases from V and 0 bases from J; bases unmatched to any gene: 6. This CDR3 has 15 residues. Germline V gene sequence: CDR1 MNHEY, CDR2 SMNVEV (reference sequence).

The rearrangement joins TRBV28 to TRBJ2-3; 9 nucleotides agree with TRBD2. V was pared by 7 bases and J by 6 bases, with 11 bases of the junction left unmatched. CDR3 length equals 15 residues. The germline CDR1 and CDR2 sequences are MDHEN and SYDVKM. CDR3: CASIRIAGAGDTQYF. The CDR3 DNA sequence: TGTGCCAGCATCCGGATAGCGGGAGCGGGTGATACGCAGTATTTT.

This rearrangement joins TRBV30 to TRBJ2-5; 8 bases agree with TRBD2. Germline V lookup: CDR1 GTSNPN, CDR2 SVGIG (reference sequence). The CDR3 sequence is 16 residues long. Trimming removed 2 bases from V and 4 bases from J; junction bases left unmatched: 12. The DNA for the CDR3 is TGTGCCTGGAGTCCGCCGACCGGGACTAGGAGAGAGACCCAGTACTTC. Amino acids: CAWSPPTGTRRETQYF.

This clone has only one observation. The chain carries TRBV6-6 and TRBJ1-6, with unresolved D. Germline V gives CDR1 MNHNY, CDR2 SVGAGI (reference sequence). Between the trimmed V and J ends, which lost 4 bases and 13 bases, there was a span of 11 bases. The CDR3 sequence is 12 residues long. The CDR3 nucleotides read TGTGCCAGCAGTTCGACCGCCGGGCCCCTCCACTTT. Its protein is CASSSTAGPLHF.

In its sample, this clone is medium-sized. The rearrangement uses TRBV19 and TRBJ2-2; 8 bases map to TRBD1. Trimming cost V 1 base and J 4 bases; bases outside gene matches: 8. This CDR3 has 17 residues. The germline CDR1 and CDR2 sequences are LNHDA and SQIVND (reference sequence). This chain's CDR3 is CASSIAPQGAGTGELFF. In nucleotides, the CDR3 is TGTGCCAGTAGTATAGCCCCGCAGGGGGCGGGCACCGGGGAGCTGTTTTTT. Filled out from reference TRBV19 and TRBJ2-2, the complete variable domain reads DGGITQSPKYLFRKEGQNVTLSCEQNLNHDAMYWYRQDPGQGLRLIYYSQIVNDFQKGDIAEGYSVSREKKESFPLTVTSAQKNPTAFYLCASSIAPQGAGTGELFFGEGSRLTVL.

This chain connects TRBV7-9 to TRBJ2-7; a weak D match, TRBD2 (6 bases). CDR1 SEHNR and CDR2 FQNEAQ come from the germline V gene (reference sequence). This CDR3 spans 15 amino acids. Trimming removed 5 bases from V and 4 bases from J, with 18 bases in between. The CDR3 sequence is CASSQEGAEGYEQYF. The CDR3 DNA reads as TGTGCCAGCAGCCAAGAAGGAGCGGAGGGGTACGAGCAGTACTTC.

The J gene is TRBJ2-5, the V gene TRBV7-2, with 9 bases that match TRBD2. J gave up 0 bases and V 3 bases, and 5 bases lay outside the gene matches. The CDR3 contains 16 residues. CDR1 SGHTA and CDR2 FQGNSA come from the germline V gene. The CDR3 sequence: CASSFGGRAYQETQYF. Written as DNA, the CDR3 is TGTGCCAGCAGCTTCGGCGGGAGGGCGTACCAAGAGACCCAGTACTTC.

The chain is built from TRBV11-2 and TRBJ2-3; 9 nucleotides agree with TRBD1. Germline lookup yields CDR1 SGHAT and CDR2 FQNNGV. The CDR3 runs to 16 residues. V shed 5 bases and J 4 bases; nucleotides not matched to a gene: 10. This CDR3 is CASSKRGDRVPDTQYF. CDR3 sequence (DNA): TGTGCCAGCAGCAAGAGGGGGGACAGGGTTCCAGATACGCAGTATTTT.